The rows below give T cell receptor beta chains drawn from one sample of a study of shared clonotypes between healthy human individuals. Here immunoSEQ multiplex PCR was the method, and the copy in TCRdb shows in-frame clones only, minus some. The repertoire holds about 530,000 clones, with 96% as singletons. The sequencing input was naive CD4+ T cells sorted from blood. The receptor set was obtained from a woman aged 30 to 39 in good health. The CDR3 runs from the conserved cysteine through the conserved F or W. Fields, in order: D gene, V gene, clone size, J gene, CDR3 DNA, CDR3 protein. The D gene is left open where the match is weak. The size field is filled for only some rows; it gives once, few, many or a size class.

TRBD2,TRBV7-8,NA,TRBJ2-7,TGTGCCAGCAGCCGATTCCGGACTAGCGGTAGGAGCTCCTACGAGCAGTACTTC,CASSRFRTSGRSSYEQYF
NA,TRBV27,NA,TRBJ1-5,TGTGCCAGCAGTTTAGGAGGGTCCAACAATCAGCCCCAGCATTTT,CASSLGGSNNQPQHF
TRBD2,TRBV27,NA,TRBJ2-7,TGTGCCAGCAGTCACACGGCCGGGACTAGCGCCGTCCGGGGGGAGCAGTACTTC,CASSHTAGTSAVRGEQYF
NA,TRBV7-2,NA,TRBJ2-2,TGTGCCAGCAGCTTAGCTAGGGTTTCCGGGGAGCTGTTTTTT,CASSLARVSGELFF
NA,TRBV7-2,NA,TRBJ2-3,TGTGCCAGCAGCTCCCGGGACCTAGACACAGATACGCAGTATTTT,CASSSRDLDTDTQYF
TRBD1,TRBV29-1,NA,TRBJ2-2,TGCAGCGTTACCAGGGGGTTAACCACCGGGGAGCTGTTTTTT,CSVTRGLTTGELFF
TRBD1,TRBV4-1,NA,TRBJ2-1,TGCGCCAGCAGCCAAGGACAGGGTTTCAATGAGCAGTTCTTC,CASSQGQGFNEQFF
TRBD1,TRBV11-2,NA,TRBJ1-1,TGTGCCAGCAGCTTATGGGGCAGGGGGCTTACCACTGAAGCTTTCTTT,CASSLWGRGLTTEAFF
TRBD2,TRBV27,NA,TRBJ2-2,TGTGCCAGCAGCCCCGGGACTAGCGGGAGGGCCAGGGACACCGGGGAGCTGTTTTTT,CASSPGTSGRARDTGELFF
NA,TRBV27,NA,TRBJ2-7,TGTGCCAGCAGTTTACAGGGGCAAAGAGTAGGCGAGCAGTACTTC,CASSLQGQRVGEQYF
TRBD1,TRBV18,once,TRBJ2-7,TGTGCCAGCTCACCCTCGGTGGACAGGTCCCACGAGCAGTACTTC,CASSPSVDRSHEQYF
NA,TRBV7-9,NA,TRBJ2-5,TGTGCCAGCAGCTTGACAGAAGAGACCCAGTACTTC,CASSLTEETQYF
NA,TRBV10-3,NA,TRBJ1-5,TGTGCCATCAGTGCCGAACCGACGGGGGGAAAGAGCAATCAGCCCCAGCATTTT,CAISAEPTGGKSNQPQHF
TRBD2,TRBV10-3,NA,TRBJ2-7,TGTGCCATCAGGACCGGGACTAGCGACTACGAGCAGTACTTC,CAIRTGTSDYEQYF
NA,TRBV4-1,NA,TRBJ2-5,TGCGCCAGCAGCCGACAGGTTCGAGAGACCCAGTACTTC,CASSRQVRETQYF
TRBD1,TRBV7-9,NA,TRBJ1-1,TGTGCCAGCAGCTTAGCTGGGACAGGGGGCTTTTGGACTGAAGCTTTCTTT,CASSLAGTGGFWTEAFF
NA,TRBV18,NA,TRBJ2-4,TGTGCCAGCTCACCACGGTTAGCCAAAAACATTCAGTACTTC,CASSPRLAKNIQYF
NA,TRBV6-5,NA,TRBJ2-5,TGTGCCAGCAGTCCCCGGGACGGCCAAGAGACCCAGTACTTC,CASSPRDGQETQYF
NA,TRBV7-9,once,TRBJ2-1,TGTGCCGGCCGGGGGTTAGGGGGCGGAGGTATCTCCTACAATGAGCAGTTCTTC,CAGRGLGGGGISYNEQFF
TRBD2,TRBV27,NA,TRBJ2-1,TGTGCCAGCAGTTGGGGCAGCGGGAGGGCCTACAATGAGCAGTTCTTC,CASSWGSGRAYNEQFF
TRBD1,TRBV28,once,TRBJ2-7,TGTGCCAGCAGTCCGGGGACAGGGAGCTCCTACGAGCAGTACTTC,CASSPGTGSSYEQYF
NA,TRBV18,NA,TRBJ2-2,TGTGCCAGCTCACCGTCGGGGCAGAGCACCGGGGAGCTGTTTTTT,CASSPSGQSTGELFF